This TCR beta chain is from a study of T-cell reconstitution after alpha-beta-depleted transplantation in children. General study results and limits: Several hundred expanded graft clones reportedly gave rise to the alpha-beta T cells present about two months after transplant. The main origin of T-cell counts and diversity one year after transplant was newly produced T cells. Surviving recipient T cells and thymic progenitors produced the high day-60 TCRbeta diversity seen in some patients.

Trimming removed 6 bases at V and 4 bases at J, with 15 bases between. CDR3 length equals 13 residues. Germline lookup yields CDR1 DFQATT and CDR2 SNEGSKA (reference sequence). The sample holds a few counts of this clonotype. The antigen is unknown. The library targeted TCRbeta and was prepared with unique molecular identifiers. TCRdb reprocessed the PCR reads via MiXCR and lists one record per CDR3 protein. Counted here are some 600,000 distinct CDR3 sequences, over 10% occurring once; the ten biggest clones make up 2% to 2.5%. Sequences were derived from PBMCs, mostly from graft donor cells, sampled 360 days after TCRalphabeta/CD19-depleted stem cell transplant. The sequence came from a male patient aged 10 to 17 who had a stem cell transplant for acute myeloid leukemia, so the T cells may come from the graft donor. The V call is TRBV20-1, the J call TRBJ1-2; D perhaps matches TRBD1 (5 bases). The CDR3 is CSASGTVPYGYTF. CDR3 in DNA: TGCAGTGCATCCGGGACGGTCCCCTATGGCTACACCTTC.